Below are 22 T cell receptor beta chains sequenced from a single sample in a study of blood T cells in healthy people across ages (dated by TCRdb to 2014 to 2015). Library prep was done by 5' RACE. A second PCR of roughly 6 to 12 cycles was run with a J-beta primer mix and a sample-barcoded 5' primer. The public sequencing data were trimmed at Q25 with fastp and processed into clonotypes with MiXCR by TCRdb, which kept only in-frame beta chains. For every CDR3 protein sequence, its rows merge into one entry that carries the most common genes and DNA. A total of some 1,800,000 distinct CDR3 sequences appear in this sample, 39% of them only once. The ten largest account for more than 20% of the sample. Sequencing used blood. The receptors shown here come from a human donor in good health.

This chain joins TRBV4-2 and TRBJ1-6, with D tentatively TRBD1 (6 bases). The CDR3 totals 17 residues. The ends were cut back, 0 bases at V and 11 bases at J, with 20 bases in the middle. The germline V gene has CDR1 LGHNA and CDR2 YNFKEQ. CDR3 bases: TGTGCCAGCAGCCAAGAGCGGGGGGGGCGGATTTTTCCACCCCTCCACTTT. Amino acid sequence: CASSQERGGRIFPPLHF.

This clonotype was counted between two and nine times. The V gene is TRBV10-3, the J gene TRBJ1-2; D is ambiguous. The V end was cut by 0 bases, the J end by 2 bases, with 10 bases between. Germline-derived CDR1 and CDR2 are ENHRY and SYGVKD. The CDR3 covers 15 residues. The CDR3 DNA reads as TGTGCCATCAGTGAGTCGGACCGATACAACTATGGCTACACCTTC. It yields the protein CAISESDRYNYGYTF.

The chain combines TRBV5-6 with TRBJ1-3; D remains ambiguous. Trimming pared 4 bases from V and 5 bases from J, leaving 7 bases between. Germline CDR1 is SGHDT and CDR2 is YYEEEE. This CDR3 has 12 residues. CDR3 amino acids: CASSSRRNTIYF. The CDR3 DNA sequence: TGTGCCAGCAGCAGTAGAAGAAACACCATATATTTT.

This clonotype turned up a few times. The V gene is TRBV3-1, the J gene TRBJ2-4; perhaps TRBD2 as D (5 bases). The J call could be wrong; TRBJ2-7 is a better fit for the DNA end. There are 13 residues in the CDR3. Germline-derived CDR1 and CDR2 are LGHDT and YNNKEL (reference sequence). The CDR3 region has the DNA TGTGCCAGCAGCCAAGTTCCCGGGATCGAGCAGTACTTC. Amino acids: CASSQVPGIEQYF.

This clonotype was detected only once. This chain joins TRBV12-3 or TRBV12-4 and TRBJ1-2, with no clear D. CDR3 length: 14 amino acids. V was cut by 6 bases and J by 4 bases, with 15 bases left in between. The DNA for the CDR3 is TGTGCCAGCAGACTCGAGCTGGACGGCTATGGCTACACCTTC. It translates to CASRLELDGYGYTF.

Points on this clonotype: A much larger clone sits a single nucleotide away, making a read error possible. The CDR3 DNA follows: TGCGCCAGCAGCCAAGATCCGAGTTTCAATAAGCAGTTCTTC. Translating it yields CASSQDPSFNKQFF. V is TRBV4-1 and J is TRBJ2-1; D remains unclear. CDR3 length: 14 amino acids. Germline CDR1 MGHRA, CDR2 YSYEKL.

This chain joins TRBV20-1 and TRBJ1-1, with TRBD1 matching 7 bases. The CDR3 sequence is 11 residues long. Germline-derived CDR1 and CDR2 are DFQATT and SNEGSKA (reference sequence). With V trimmed by 5 bases and J by 12 bases, 9 bases remained unmatched. CDR3: CSAWDSPLPFF. CDR3 in DNA: TGCAGTGCTTGGGACAGCCCCTTACCTTTCTTT.

A note on this clonotype: A junction boundary mismatches the germline segment, possibly from a read error. The chain joins TRBV12-3 or TRBV12-4 to TRBJ2-3, with TRBD1 matching over 7 bases. The CDR3 spans 13 residues. The CDR3 spells CASSTDRADAQYF. CDR3 nucleotide sequence: TGTGCCAGCAGCACTGACAGGGCAGATGCGCAGTATTTT.

The V and J genes are TRBV5-1 and TRBJ2-3; TRBD1 might be the D (6 bases). In germline, CDR1 is SGHRS, CDR2 YFSETQ. The CDR3 loop spans 15 amino acids. The V gene lost 1 base and the J gene lost 2 bases, with 11 bases spanning the gap. CDR3 residues: CASSLKQGSTDTQYF. The CDR3 bases are TGCGCCAGCAGCTTGAAACAGGGTTCCACAGATACGCAGTATTTT.

The chain uses TRBV20-1 and TRBJ1-2; perhaps TRBD1 as D (5 bases). The CDR3 spans 13 residues. CDR1 is DFQATT and CDR2 is SNEGSKA in the germline V gene (reference sequence). V was cut by 1 base and J by 7 bases, with 13 bases left in between. CDR3 region: CSARGGEAVGYTF. CDR3 coding DNA: TGCAGTGCTAGAGGGGGGGAGGCGGTTGGCTACACCTTC.

About this clonotype itself: One junction end does not reproduce the germline sequence, and a read error may be involved. V usage is TRBV29-1 and J usage is TRBJ2-5, with D possibly TRBD1 on 6 matching bases. Germline V gene sequence: CDR1 SQVTM, CDR2 ANQGSEA. CDR3 length: 14 residues. In nucleotides, the CDR3 is TGCAGCGTCGGCACTAACAGGGTCGGGGAGACCCGGTACTTC. This encodes CSVGTNRVGETRYF.

The V gene is TRBV30, the J gene TRBJ2-7; no firm D call. Trimming left V 5 bases short and J 2 bases short, with 10 bases between. This CDR3 has 12 residues. CDR1 and CDR2 from the germline V gene are GTSNPN and SVGIG (reference sequence). The CDR3 region has the DNA TGTGCCTGGGCGGAAGGAGCCTACGAGCAGTACTTC. Its protein is CAWAEGAYEQYF.

The chain is built from TRBV4-1 and TRBJ1-1, with D possibly TRBD1 on 6 matching bases. Trimming cost V 0 bases and J 0 bases, with 14 bases left between them. The CDR3 extends over 17 amino acids. Germline V gene sequence: CDR1 MGHRA, CDR2 YSYEKL. The CDR3 here is CASSQDGGGSMNTEAFF. Written as DNA, the CDR3 is TGCGCCAGCAGCCAAGACGGGGGCGGCTCCATGAACACTGAAGCTTTCTTT.

The CDR3 protein is CASSLPTTRQGRGGELFF. CDR3 in DNA: TGTGCCAGCAGCTTACCGACAACCCGACAGGGGAGGGGCGGGGAGCTGTTTTTT. J is TRBJ2-2 and V is TRBV11-2, with TRBD1 as a possible D gene (8 bases). V dropped 2 bases and J dropped 7 bases, with 23 bases sitting between them. The CDR3 extends over 18 amino acids. Germline lookup yields CDR1 SGHAT and CDR2 FQNNGV.

Only a few counts were recorded for this clonotype. V usage is TRBV20-1 and J usage is TRBJ2-3, with 8 bases fitting TRBD2. J lost 0 bases, V lost 6 bases, and 8 bases had no gene match. CDR1 and CDR2 from the germline V gene are DFQATT and SNEGSKA (reference sequence). The CDR3 totals 15 residues. CDR3 residues: CSATTSGASTDTQYF. In DNA form, the CDR3 reads TGCAGTGCCACAACTAGCGGAGCTAGCACAGATACGCAGTATTTT.

V and J are TRBV7-9 and TRBJ1-5; 7 positions match TRBD1. V trimming: 5 bases; J trimming: 5 bases; junction bases outside the gene matches: 6. Germline lookup yields CDR1 SEHNR and CDR2 FQNEAQ (reference sequence). The CDR3 length is 14 residues. As DNA, the CDR3 is TGTGCCAGCAGCCCGCCGGGACAGTATCAGCCCCAGCATTTT. Its translation: CASSPPGQYQPQHF. The complete variable domain, with remaining parts taken from reference TRBV7-9 and TRBJ1-5, reads DTGVSQNPRHKITKRGQNVTFRCDPISEHNRLYWYRQTLGQGPEFLTYFQNEAQLEKSRLLSDRFSAERPKGSFSTLEIQRTEQGDSAMYLCASSPPGQYQPQHFGDGTRLSIL.

The chain is built from TRBV20-1 and TRBJ2-3; possible D gene TRBD2, 6 bases. V lost 5 bases to trimming and J lost 4 bases, with 13 bases between them. The V gene's germline CDR1 is DFQATT and CDR2 SNEGSKA (reference sequence). The CDR3 runs 13 residues. The CDR3 sequence: CSALRRGADTQYF. Here the CDR3 DNA reads TGCAGTGCTCTCAGGAGGGGTGCAGATACGCAGTATTTT.

This sequence joins TRBV28 and TRBJ1-2; tentative D call: TRBD1 (5 bases). V lost 4 bases to trimming and J lost 3 bases, with 15 bases between them. CDR3 length: 15 amino acids. The germline gives CDR1 MDHEN, CDR2 SYDVKM. The CDR3 is CASSYPPTEHYGYTF. The CDR3 nucleotides are TGTGCCAGCAGTTACCCCCCGACAGAGCACTATGGCTACACCTTC.

This rearrangement joins TRBV28 to TRBJ1-2; D is possibly TRBD1 (5 bases). Germline V CDR1 and CDR2: MDHEN, SYDVKM. The ends were cut back, 3 bases at V and 2 bases at J, with 10 bases in the middle. The CDR3 extends over 14 amino acids. In nucleotides, the CDR3 is TGTGCCAGCAGTTTTAATCAGGGCAACTATGGCTACACCTTC. This encodes CASSFNQGNYGYTF.

This clonotype was counted at least ten times. The chain is built from TRBV20-1 and TRBJ2-3, with 12 nucleotides matching TRBD2. The CDR3 spans 16 residues. CDR1 is DFQATT and CDR2 is SNEGSKA in the germline V gene (reference sequence). V trimming: 6 bases; J trimming: 6 bases; junction bases outside the gene matches: 13. CDR3 nucleotides: TGCAGTGCGCCCCGCGCTAGCGGGGGGGCTAGTGATACGCAGTATTTT. This codes for CSAPRASGGASDTQYF.

This clonotype was observed once. The chain couples TRBV10-3 to TRBJ1-2; D possibly corresponds to TRBD1 (5 bases). V shed 10 bases and J shed 7 bases, with 22 bases lying between them. Germline CDR1 reads ENHRY; CDR2 reads SYGVKD. The CDR3 is made up of 14 amino acids. This CDR3 reads CATLRGRQRGGYTF. The CDR3 DNA follows: TGTGCCACCCTGAGAGGGCGACAAAGGGGTGGCTACACCTTC.

CDR3 in amino acids: CASSLMGVHGYTF. The CDR3 DNA is TGTGCCAGCAGTTTAATGGGGGTGCACGGCTACACCTTC. This chain links TRBV28 with TRBJ1-2; D perhaps matches TRBD1 (5 bases). V lost 2 bases and J lost 8, with 12 bases in between. The germline V gene has CDR1 MDHEN and CDR2 SYDVKM. This CDR3 spans 13 amino acids.